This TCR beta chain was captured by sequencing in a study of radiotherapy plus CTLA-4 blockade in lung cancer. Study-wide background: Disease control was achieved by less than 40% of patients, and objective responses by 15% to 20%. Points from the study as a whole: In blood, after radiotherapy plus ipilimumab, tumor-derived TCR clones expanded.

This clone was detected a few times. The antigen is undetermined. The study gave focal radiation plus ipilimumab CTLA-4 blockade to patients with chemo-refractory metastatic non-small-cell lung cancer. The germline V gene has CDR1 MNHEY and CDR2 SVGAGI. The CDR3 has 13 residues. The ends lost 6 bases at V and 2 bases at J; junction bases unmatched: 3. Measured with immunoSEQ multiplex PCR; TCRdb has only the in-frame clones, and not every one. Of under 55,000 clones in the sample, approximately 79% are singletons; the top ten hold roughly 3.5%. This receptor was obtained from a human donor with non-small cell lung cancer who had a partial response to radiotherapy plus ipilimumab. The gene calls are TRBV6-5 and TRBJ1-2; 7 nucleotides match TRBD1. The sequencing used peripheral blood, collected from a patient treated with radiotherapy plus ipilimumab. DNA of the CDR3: TGTGCCAGCAGGTTACAGGGGAACTATGGCTACACCTTC. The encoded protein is CASRLQGNYGYTF.